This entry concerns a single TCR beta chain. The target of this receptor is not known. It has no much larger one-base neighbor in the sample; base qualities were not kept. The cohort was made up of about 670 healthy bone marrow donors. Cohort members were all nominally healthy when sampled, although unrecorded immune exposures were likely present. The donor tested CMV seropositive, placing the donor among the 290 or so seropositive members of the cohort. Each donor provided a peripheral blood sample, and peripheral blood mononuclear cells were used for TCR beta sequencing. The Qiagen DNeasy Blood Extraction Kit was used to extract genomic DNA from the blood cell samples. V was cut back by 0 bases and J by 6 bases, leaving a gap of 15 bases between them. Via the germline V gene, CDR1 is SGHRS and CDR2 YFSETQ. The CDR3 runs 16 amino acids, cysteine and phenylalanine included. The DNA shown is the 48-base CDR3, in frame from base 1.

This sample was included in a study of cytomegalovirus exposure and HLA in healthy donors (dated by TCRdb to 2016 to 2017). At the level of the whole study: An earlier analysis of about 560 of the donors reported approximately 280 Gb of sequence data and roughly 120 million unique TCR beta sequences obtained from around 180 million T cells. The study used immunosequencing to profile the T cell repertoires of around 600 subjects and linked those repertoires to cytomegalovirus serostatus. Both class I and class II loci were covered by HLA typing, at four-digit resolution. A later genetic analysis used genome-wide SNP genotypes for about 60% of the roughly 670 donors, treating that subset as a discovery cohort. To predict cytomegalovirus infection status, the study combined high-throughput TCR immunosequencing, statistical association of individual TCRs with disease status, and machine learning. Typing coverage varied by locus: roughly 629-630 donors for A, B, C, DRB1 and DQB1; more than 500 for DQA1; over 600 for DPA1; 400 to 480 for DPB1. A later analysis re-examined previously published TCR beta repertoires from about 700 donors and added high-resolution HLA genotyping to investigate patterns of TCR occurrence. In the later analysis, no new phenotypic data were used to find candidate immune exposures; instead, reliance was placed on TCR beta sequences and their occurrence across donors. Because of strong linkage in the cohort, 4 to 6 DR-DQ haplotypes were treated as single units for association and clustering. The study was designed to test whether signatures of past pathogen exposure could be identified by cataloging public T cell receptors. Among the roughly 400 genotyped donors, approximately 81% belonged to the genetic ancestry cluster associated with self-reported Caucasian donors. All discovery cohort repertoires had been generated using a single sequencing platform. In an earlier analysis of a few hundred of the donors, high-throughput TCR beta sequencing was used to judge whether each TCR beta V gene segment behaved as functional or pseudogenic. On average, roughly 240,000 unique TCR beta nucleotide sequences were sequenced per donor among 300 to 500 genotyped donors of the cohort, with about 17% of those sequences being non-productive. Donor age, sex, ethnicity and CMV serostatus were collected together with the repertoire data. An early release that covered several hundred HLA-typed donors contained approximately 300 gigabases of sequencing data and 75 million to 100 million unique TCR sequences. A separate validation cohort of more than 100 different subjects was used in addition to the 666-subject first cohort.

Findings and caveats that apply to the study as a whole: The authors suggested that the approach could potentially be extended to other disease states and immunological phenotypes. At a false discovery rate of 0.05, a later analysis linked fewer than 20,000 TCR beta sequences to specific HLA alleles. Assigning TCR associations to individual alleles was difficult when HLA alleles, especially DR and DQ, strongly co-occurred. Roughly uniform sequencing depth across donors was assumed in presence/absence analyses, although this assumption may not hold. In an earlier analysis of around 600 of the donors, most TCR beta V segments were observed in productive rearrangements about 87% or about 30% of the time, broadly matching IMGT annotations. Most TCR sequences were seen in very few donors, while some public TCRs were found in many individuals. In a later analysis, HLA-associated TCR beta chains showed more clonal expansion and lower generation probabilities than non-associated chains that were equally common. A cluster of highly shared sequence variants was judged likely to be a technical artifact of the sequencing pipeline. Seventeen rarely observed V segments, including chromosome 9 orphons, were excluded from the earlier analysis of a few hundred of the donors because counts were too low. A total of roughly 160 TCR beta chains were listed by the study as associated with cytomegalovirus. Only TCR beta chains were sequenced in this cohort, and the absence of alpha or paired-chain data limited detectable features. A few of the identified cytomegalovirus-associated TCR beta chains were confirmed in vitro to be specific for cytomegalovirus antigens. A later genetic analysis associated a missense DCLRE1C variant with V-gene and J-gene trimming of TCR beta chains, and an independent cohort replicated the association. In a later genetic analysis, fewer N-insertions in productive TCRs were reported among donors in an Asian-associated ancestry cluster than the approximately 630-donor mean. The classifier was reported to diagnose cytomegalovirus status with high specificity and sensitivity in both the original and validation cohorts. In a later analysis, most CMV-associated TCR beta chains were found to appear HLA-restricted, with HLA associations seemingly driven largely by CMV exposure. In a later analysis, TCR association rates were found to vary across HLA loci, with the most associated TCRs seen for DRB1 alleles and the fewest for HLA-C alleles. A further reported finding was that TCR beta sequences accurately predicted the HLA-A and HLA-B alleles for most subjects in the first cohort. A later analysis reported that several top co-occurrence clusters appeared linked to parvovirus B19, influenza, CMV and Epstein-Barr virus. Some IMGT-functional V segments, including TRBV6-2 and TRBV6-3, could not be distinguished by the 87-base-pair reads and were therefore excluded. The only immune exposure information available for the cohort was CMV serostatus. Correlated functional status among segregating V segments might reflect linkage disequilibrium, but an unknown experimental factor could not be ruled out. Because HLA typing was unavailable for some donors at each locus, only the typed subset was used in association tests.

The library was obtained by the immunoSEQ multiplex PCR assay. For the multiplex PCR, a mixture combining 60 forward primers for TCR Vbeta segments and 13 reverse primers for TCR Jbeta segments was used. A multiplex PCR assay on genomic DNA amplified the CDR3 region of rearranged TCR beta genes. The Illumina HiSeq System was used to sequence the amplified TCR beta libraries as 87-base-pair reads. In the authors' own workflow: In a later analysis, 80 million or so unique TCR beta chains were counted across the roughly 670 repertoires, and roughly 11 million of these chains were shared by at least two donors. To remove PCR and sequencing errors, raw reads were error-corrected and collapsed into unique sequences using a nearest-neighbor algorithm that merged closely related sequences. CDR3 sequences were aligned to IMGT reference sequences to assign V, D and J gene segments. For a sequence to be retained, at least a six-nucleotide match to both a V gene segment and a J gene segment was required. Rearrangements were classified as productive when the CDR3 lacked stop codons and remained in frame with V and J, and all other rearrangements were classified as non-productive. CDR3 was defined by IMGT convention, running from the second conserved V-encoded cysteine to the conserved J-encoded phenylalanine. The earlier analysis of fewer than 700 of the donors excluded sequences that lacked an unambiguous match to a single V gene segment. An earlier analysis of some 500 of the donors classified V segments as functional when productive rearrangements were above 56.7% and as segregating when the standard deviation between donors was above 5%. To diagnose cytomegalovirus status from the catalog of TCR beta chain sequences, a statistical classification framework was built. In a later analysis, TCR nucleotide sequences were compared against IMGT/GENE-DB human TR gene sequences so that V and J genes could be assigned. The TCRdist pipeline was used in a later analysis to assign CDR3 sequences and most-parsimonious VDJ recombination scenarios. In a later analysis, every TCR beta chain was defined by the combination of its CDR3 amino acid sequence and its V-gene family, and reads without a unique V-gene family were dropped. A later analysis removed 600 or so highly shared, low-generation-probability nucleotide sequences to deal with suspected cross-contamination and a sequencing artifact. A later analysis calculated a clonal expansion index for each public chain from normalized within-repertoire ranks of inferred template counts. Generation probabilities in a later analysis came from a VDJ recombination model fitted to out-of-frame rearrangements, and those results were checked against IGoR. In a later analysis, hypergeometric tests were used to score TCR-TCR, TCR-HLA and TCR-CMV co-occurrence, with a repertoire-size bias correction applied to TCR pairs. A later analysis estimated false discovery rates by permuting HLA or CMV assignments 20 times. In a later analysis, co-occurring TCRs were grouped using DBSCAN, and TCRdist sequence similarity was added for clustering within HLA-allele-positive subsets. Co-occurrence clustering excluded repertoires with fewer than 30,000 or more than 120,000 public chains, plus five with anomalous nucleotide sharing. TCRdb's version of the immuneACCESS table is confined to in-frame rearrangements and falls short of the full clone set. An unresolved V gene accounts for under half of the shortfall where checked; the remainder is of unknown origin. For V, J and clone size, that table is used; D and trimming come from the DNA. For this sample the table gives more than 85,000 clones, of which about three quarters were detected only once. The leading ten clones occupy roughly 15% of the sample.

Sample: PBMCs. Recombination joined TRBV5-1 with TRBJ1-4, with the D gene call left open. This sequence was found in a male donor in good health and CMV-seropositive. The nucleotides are TGCGCCAGCAGCTTGGTAACTTGGGAGGAGGATGAAAAACTGTTTTTT. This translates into CASSLVTWEEDEKLFF. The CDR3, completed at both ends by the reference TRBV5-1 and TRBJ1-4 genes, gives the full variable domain KAGVTQTPRYLIKTRGQQVTLSCSPISGHRSVSWYQQTPGQGLQFLFEYFSETQRNKGNFPGRFSGRQFSNSRSEMNVSTLELGDSALYLCASSLVTWEEDEKLFFGSGTQLSVL.